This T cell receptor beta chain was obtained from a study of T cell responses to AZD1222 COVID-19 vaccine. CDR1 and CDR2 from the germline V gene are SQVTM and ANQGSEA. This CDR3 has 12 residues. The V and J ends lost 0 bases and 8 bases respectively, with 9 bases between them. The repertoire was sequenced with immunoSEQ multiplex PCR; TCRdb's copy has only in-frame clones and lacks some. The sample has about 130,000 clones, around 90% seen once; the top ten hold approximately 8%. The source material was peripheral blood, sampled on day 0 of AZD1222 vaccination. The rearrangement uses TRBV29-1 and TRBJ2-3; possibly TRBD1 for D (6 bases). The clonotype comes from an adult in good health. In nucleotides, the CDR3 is TGCAGCGTTGAAGAGGGGGCCGTTACGCAGTATTTT. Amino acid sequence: CSVEEGAVTQYF.